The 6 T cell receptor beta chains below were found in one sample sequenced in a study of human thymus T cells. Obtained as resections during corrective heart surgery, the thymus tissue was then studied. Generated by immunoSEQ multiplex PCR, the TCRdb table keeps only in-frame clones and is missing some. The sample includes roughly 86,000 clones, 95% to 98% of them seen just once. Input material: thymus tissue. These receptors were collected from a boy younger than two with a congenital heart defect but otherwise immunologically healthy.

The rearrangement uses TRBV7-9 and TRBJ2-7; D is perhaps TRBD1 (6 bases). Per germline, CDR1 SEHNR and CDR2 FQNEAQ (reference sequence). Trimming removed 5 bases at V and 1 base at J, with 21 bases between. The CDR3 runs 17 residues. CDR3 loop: CASSTERRTATSYEQYF. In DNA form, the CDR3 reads TGTGCCAGCAGCACCGAAAGAAGGACAGCGACGTCCTACGAGCAGTACTTC.

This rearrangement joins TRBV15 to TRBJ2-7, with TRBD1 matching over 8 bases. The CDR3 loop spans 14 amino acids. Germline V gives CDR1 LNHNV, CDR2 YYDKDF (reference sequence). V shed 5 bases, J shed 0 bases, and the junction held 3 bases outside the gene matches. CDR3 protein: CATSPDRGSYEQYF. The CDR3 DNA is TGTGCCACCAGCCCCGACAGGGGCTCCTACGAGCAGTACTTC. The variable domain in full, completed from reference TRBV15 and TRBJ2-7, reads DAMVIQNPRYQVTQFGKPVTLSCSQTLNHNVMYWYQQKSSQAPKLLFHYYDKDFNNEADTPDNFQSRRPNTSFCFLDIRSPGLGDTAMYLCATSPDRGSYEQYFGPGTRLTVT.

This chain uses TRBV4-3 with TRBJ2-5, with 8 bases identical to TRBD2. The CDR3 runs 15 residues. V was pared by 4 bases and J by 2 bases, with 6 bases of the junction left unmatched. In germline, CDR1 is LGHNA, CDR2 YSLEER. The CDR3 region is CASSPLAGLQETQYF. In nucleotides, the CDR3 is TGCGCCAGCAGCCCGCTAGCGGGTTTACAAGAGACCCAGTACTTC.

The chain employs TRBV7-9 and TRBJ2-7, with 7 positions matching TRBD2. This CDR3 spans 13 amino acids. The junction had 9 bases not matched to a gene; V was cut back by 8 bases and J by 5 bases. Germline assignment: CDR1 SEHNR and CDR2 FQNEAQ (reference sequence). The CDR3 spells CASYHGTTHEQYF. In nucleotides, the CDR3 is TGTGCCAGCTACCACGGGACTACCCACGAGCAGTACTTC.

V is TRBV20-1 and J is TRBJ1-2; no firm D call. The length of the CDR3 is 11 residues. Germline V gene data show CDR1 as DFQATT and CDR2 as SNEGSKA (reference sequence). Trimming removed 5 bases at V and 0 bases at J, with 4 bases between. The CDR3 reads CSAGPNYGYTF. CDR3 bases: TGCAGTGCTGGGCCTAACTATGGCTACACCTTC.

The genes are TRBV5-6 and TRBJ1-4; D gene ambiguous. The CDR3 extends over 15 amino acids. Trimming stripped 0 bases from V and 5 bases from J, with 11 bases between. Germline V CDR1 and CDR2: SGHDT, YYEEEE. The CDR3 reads CASSLVERGNEKLFF. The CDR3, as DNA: TGTGCCAGCAGCTTGGTCGAAAGAGGGAATGAAAAACTGTTTTTT.